Each of the 9 T cell receptor beta chains below was sequenced from the same sample in a study of graft-versus-host responses after intestinal transplantation. Antigen specificity for these receptors is unknown. TCRdb's table, derived via immunoSEQ multiplex PCR, lists solely in-frame clones and lacks some. The top ten hold roughly 0.31% of the sample, which has 84,000 or so clones, roughly 89% seen once. The starting material was unstimulated CD4+ T cells sorted from spleen or lymph node cells, obtained before intestinal transplant. These receptor sequences come from a human donor who received an intestinal transplant.

The chain is built from TRBV5-4 and TRBJ2-4; D gene uncertain. Germline CDR1 SGHNT, CDR2 YYREEE (reference sequence). The CDR3 is 15 amino acids. The V gene lost 3 bases and the J gene lost 0 bases, with 10 bases spanning the gap. DNA of the CDR3: TGTGCCAGCAGCTCCACAGAGATAGCCAAAAACATTCAGTACTTC. It specifies CASSSTEIAKNIQYF.

The chain links TRBV14 to TRBJ2-7; 9 positions agree with TRBD2. The CDR3 is made up of 16 amino acids. V was pared by 5 bases and J by 3 bases, with 11 bases of the junction left unmatched. The germline V gene encodes CDR1 SGHDN and CDR2 FVKESK. The CDR3 is CASSSRLAESFYEQYF. In DNA, the CDR3 is TGTGCCAGCAGCTCCCGACTAGCGGAGTCCTTCTACGAGCAGTACTTC.

V usage is TRBV7-2 and J usage is TRBJ1-1; the D gene is possibly TRBD1 (6 bases). The CDR3 has 12 residues. CDR1 SGHTA and CDR2 FQGNSA come from the germline V gene. Trimming left V 4 bases short and J 11 bases short, with 14 bases between. CDR3 DNA: TGTGCCAGCAGCTCCTACGGGGGCTGGGCTTTCTTT. It specifies CASSSYGGWAFF. Complete variable domain (other parts from reference TRBV7-2 and TRBJ1-1): GAGVSQSPSNKVTEKGKDVELRCDPISGHTALYWYRQSLGQGLEFLIYFQGNSAPDKSGLPSDRFSAERTGGSVSTLTIQRTQQEDSAVYLCASSSYGGWAFFGQGTRLTVV.

V usage is TRBV27 and J usage is TRBJ2-3, with 8 bases identical to TRBD2. Germline V gives CDR1 MNHEY, CDR2 SMNVEV (reference sequence). The CDR3 covers 14 residues. V lost 8 bases, J lost 1 base, and 5 bases stayed unmatched. CDR3 in amino acids: CASASGRGTDTQYF. The CDR3, as DNA: TGTGCCAGCGCGAGCGGGAGAGGCACAGATACGCAGTATTTT.

The chain joins TRBV6-1 to TRBJ2-2, with D hard to call. Trimming took off 1 base at V and 6 bases at J, with 9 bases between the two ends. The CDR3 sequence is 14 residues long. Germline lookup yields CDR1 MNHNS and CDR2 SASEGT. This CDR3 is CASSEGGVPGELFF. For the CDR3, the DNA is TGTGCCAGCAGTGAAGGTGGGGTTCCCGGGGAGCTGTTTTTT.

V is TRBV10-3 and J is TRBJ2-7; 9 nucleotides match TRBD2. Per germline, CDR1 ENHRY and CDR2 SYGVKD. V lost 3 bases, J lost 12 bases, and 6 bases stayed unmatched. The CDR3 runs to 12 residues. CDR3: CAISDGTSNPYF. The CDR3 DNA follows: TGTGCCATCAGTGACGGGACTAGCAATCCGTACTTC.

This clone was counted once. The CDR3 nucleotides read TGTGCCAGCAGAACTAGCGGGAGGGGGTACGAGCAGTACTTC. This sequence encodes CASRTSGRGYEQYF. The chain uses TRBV6-6 and TRBJ2-7, with 13 nucleotides matching TRBD2. The V gene's germline CDR1 is MNHNY and CDR2 SVGAGI (reference sequence). V shed 6 bases, J shed 4 bases, and the junction held 3 bases outside the gene matches. The CDR3 sequence is 14 residues long.

The J gene is TRBJ2-7, the V gene TRBV29-1, with TRBD1 identical over 8 bases. CDR1 and CDR2 (germline): SQVTM, ANQGSEA. This CDR3 spans 12 amino acids. V shed 4 bases and J 2 bases; nucleotides not matched to a gene: 1. CDR3 protein: CSVGTGTYEQYF. DNA of the CDR3: TGCAGCGTTGGGACAGGGACCTACGAGCAGTACTTC.

The chain uses TRBV10-1 and TRBJ2-1; 8 bases fit TRBD2. Per germline, CDR1 WNHNN and CDR2 SYGVQD (reference sequence). The CDR3 totals 15 residues. V trimming: 6 bases; J trimming: 10 bases; junction bases outside the gene matches: 14. The CDR3 region is CASSSGGTREWEQFF. The CDR3 nucleotides read TGCGCCAGCAGCTCAGGAGGGACTAGGGAGTGGGAGCAGTTCTTC.